Listed here are 22 T cell receptor beta chains from one sample, sequenced in a study of prognosis after radiotherapy for stage I lung cancer. TCR beta CDR3 amplification from genomic DNA was performed by two-round multiplex PCR. Used in first-round PCR were primers specific to each TRBV and TRBJ gene. Each CDR3 protein is one row after TCRdb ran MiXCR on the multiplex PCR reads. The table shows around 28,000 distinct CDR3 sequences, with about 43% occurring only once. Sequencing used PBMCs, obtained before or after stereotactic body radiation therapy (not recorded which). Every receptor here comes from a donor of 50 years or more with non-small cell lung cancer.

This clonotype was detected many times. This chain links TRBV5-1 with TRBJ2-3, with no clear D. V was clipped by 1 base and J by 0 bases, with 6 bases between them. The CDR3 length is 14 residues. CDR1 is SGHRS, CDR2 YFSETQ, per germline. The CDR3 loop reads CASSLSYSTDTQYF. The CDR3 coding sequence is TGCGCCAGCAGCTTGTCCTATAGCACAGATACGCAGTATTTT. The full variable domain, its missing parts supplied by reference TRBV5-1 and TRBJ2-3, is KAGVTQTPRYLIKTRGQQVTLSCSPISGHRSVSWYQQTPGQGLQFLFEYFSETQRNKGNFPGRFSGRQFSNSRSEMNVSTLELGDSALYLCASSLSYSTDTQYFGPGTRLTVL.

This chain joins TRBV20-1 and TRBJ2-7, with TRBD2 identical over 12 bases. This CDR3 is 13 amino acids long. Unmatched junction bases numbered 3, after V lost 6 bases and J lost 3 bases. From germline, CDR1 is DFQATT and CDR2 SNEGSKA (reference sequence). CDR3 loop: CSAPTSGGYEQYF. CDR3 nucleotides: TGCAGTGCGCCGACTAGCGGGGGCTACGAGCAGTACTTC.

The V and J genes are TRBV6-1 and TRBJ2-1; 10 nucleotides match TRBD1. This CDR3 is 18 amino acids long. CDR1 and CDR2 from the germline V gene are MNHNS and SASEGT. V was pared by 7 bases and J by 9 bases, with 21 bases of the junction left unmatched. The CDR3 region is CASTDRGVGDQGSAEQFF. In nucleotides, the CDR3 is TGTGCCAGCACGGACAGGGGGGTGGGGGACCAGGGATCCGCTGAGCAGTTCTTC.

This clonotype was seen repeatedly, ten times or more. The chain is built from TRBV19 and TRBJ1-4, with no clear D. Germline assignment: CDR1 LNHDA and CDR2 SQIVND (reference sequence). The CDR3 sequence is 16 residues long. V dropped 3 bases and J dropped 5 bases, with 16 bases sitting between them. This CDR3 reads CASSIEAIPGNEKLFF. CDR3 DNA sequence: TGTGCCAGTAGTATCGAAGCTATTCCGGGGAATGAAAAACTGTTTTTT. Looking up the rest from reference TRBV19 and TRBJ1-4 gives the full variable domain: DGGITQSPKYLFRKEGQNVTLSCEQNLNHDAMYWYRQDPGQGLRLIYYSQIVNDFQKGDIAEGYSVSREKKESFPLTVTSAQKNPTAFYLCASSIEAIPGNEKLFFGSGTQLSVL.

This clonotype was seen repeatedly, ten times or more. The rearrangement uses TRBV5-1 and TRBJ1-4; 10 bases map to TRBD1. Germline-derived CDR1 and CDR2 are SGHRS and YFSETQ. Trimming at V came to 4 bases and at J to 8 bases, leaving 8 bases not matched to a gene. The CDR3 length is 15 residues. The CDR3 DNA is TGCGCCAGCAGCATAGCCGGGACAGGGGTCGAAAAACTGTTTTTT. Its protein is CASSIAGTGVEKLFF.

In the case of this clonotype: A far larger clone is a single base away, which makes a read error likely. The chain joins TRBV7-9 to TRBJ2-2, with 7 nucleotides matching TRBD2. This CDR3 has 16 residues. The J segment lost 7 bases and the V segment lost 5 bases, leaving 13 bases of the junction unmatched. CDR1 is SEHNR and CDR2 is FQNEAQ in the germline V gene (reference sequence). CDR3 nucleotide sequence: TGTGCCAGCAGCCCCCCAGTGGGGAGGGTGGTCGGGGAGCTGTTTTTT. Amino acids: CASSPPVGRVVGELFF.

In its sample, this clonotype was seen a few times. V is TRBV7-2 and J is TRBJ2-5; tentatively, D is TRBD1 or TRBD2 (7 bases each). CDR1 and CDR2 from the germline V gene are SGHTA and FQGNSA. Trimming left V 4 bases short and J 5 bases short, with 17 bases between. This CDR3 comprises 15 residues. The CDR3 bases are TGTGCCAGCAGCTACCGGCAGGGGGGGGTGGAGACCCAGTACTTC. Protein: CASSYRQGGVETQYF.

In this sample, this clonotype turned up a few times. A far larger clone is one base from this, pointing to a likely read error. V gene TRBV6-5 combines with J gene TRBJ2-3; D could derive from TRBD1 or TRBD2 (6 bases each). CDR1 MNHEY and CDR2 SVGAGI come from the germline V gene. This CDR3 has 14 residues. The V gene lost 7 bases and the J gene lost 2 bases, with 13 bases spanning the gap. The CDR3 sequence is CASKGGRITDTQYF. The CDR3 bases are TGTGCCAGCAAGGGGGGCCGTATCACAGATACGCAGTATTTT.

This clonotype was picked up many times. The chain has TRBV19 and TRBJ2-7; D is perhaps TRBD1 (5 bases). CDR1 and CDR2 (germline): LNHDA, SQIVND (reference sequence). Trimming removed 5 bases at V and 3 bases at J, with 11 bases between. This CDR3 is built from 13 residues. The CDR3 DNA follows: TGTGCCAGTAGTCCGACAGATCTCTACGAGCAGTACTTC. Translation gives CASSPTDLYEQYF.

Notes on this clonotype: A much larger clone differs by one base, so this may be a read error. The chain has TRBV7-3 and TRBJ2-1; tentatively, D is TRBD2 (6 bases). The CDR3 length is 13 residues. CDR1 SGHTA and CDR2 FQGTGA come from the germline V gene. This chain's CDR3 is CASSLAGNNEQLF. Written as DNA, the CDR3 is TGTGCCAGCAGCTTAGCGGGGAACAATGAGCAGCTCTTC. Full variable domain (rest looked up from reference TRBV7-3 and TRBJ2-1): GAGVSQTPSNKVTEKGKYVELRCDPISGHTALYWYRQSLGQGPEFLIYFQGTGAADDSGLPNDRFFAVRPEGSVSTLKIQRTERGDSAVYLCASSLAGNNEQLFGPGTRLTVL.

This chain joins TRBV5-6 and TRBJ2-3; a weak D match, TRBD1 (5 bases). V lost 2 bases, J lost 2 bases, and 15 bases lay in between. The CDR3 totals 16 residues. Germline V CDR1 and CDR2: SGHDT, YYEEEE. CDR3 region: CASSLDSCVNTDTQYF. CDR3 DNA: TGTGCCAGCAGCTTAGACAGTTGTGTTAACACAGATACGCAGTATTTT.

Note on this clonotype: Germline is not matched at one junction end, which may reflect a read error. The chain recombines TRBV20-1 with TRBJ2-2; maybe TRBD2 (6 bases). There are 14 residues in the CDR3. The germline gives CDR1 DFQATT, CDR2 SNEGSKA (reference sequence). CDR3 protein: CSANWRENTGELFF. CDR3 nucleotide sequence: TGCAGTGCTAATTGGAGGGAGAACACCGGTGAGCTGTTTTTT.

Worth noting for this clonotype: A far bigger clonotype differs at one base, so this is likely a read error. Since no conserved phenylalanine or tryptophan closes the CDR3, a read error is the likely cause. This chain connects TRBV6-5 to TRBJ2-2; D perhaps matches TRBD2 (6 bases). V lost 10 bases and J 4 bases, leaving 13 bases between the germline ends. The CDR3 is 13 amino acids. Germline V gene data show CDR1 as MNHEY and CDR2 as SVGAGI. The CDR3 DNA is TGTGCCATCCCCCTGGAGGGCACCGGGGAGCTGTTTTTA. The encoded protein is CAIPLEGTGELFL.

In regard to this clonotype: At one of its ends the junction is not consistent with the germline gene, which may arise from a read error. The V call is TRBV11-3, the J call TRBJ2-1; D gene ambiguous. The CDR3 has 14 residues. Germline loops: CDR1 SGHNT, CDR2 YENEEA. The CDR3 loop reads CASSLVCSYNEQSF. The CDR3 DNA reads TGTGCCAGCAGCTTAGTCTGCTCCTACAATGAGCAGTCCTTC.

Worth noting for this clonotype: A far larger clone is a single base away, which makes a read error likely. CDR3 loop: CASSPPPVPDYYEQYF. Written as DNA, the CDR3 is TGTGCCAGTAGTCCCCCACCCGTGCCCGACTACTACGAGCAGTACTTC. The V and J genes are TRBV7-9 and TRBJ2-7; possibly TRBD2 for D (5 bases). V was pared by 9 bases and J by 3 bases, with 24 bases between. CDR1 SEHNR and CDR2 FQNEAQ come from the germline V gene (reference sequence). CDR3 length: 16 amino acids. The whole variable domain, remainder taken from reference TRBV7-9 and TRBJ2-7, is DTGVSQNPRHKITKRGQNVTFRCDPISEHNRLYWYRQTLGQGPEFLTYFQNEAQLEKSRLLSDRFSAERPKGSFSTLEIQRTEQGDSAMYLCASSPPPVPDYYEQYFGPGTRLTVT.

The V and J genes are TRBV29-1 and TRBJ1-2, with D possibly being TRBD1 (5 bases). Between the trimmed V and J ends, which lost 3 bases and 7 bases, there was a span of 15 bases. The germline CDR1 and CDR2 sequences are SQVTM and ANQGSEA. The CDR3 runs 13 residues. The CDR3 coding sequence is TGCAGCGTTGATCCCGGGAGGGGTGGTGGCTACACCTTC. Translation: CSVDPGRGGGYTF.

Many counts were recorded for this clonotype. The chain joins TRBV5-1 to TRBJ2-2; 9 bases fit TRBD1. Germline CDR1 SGHRS, CDR2 YFSETQ. The CDR3 totals 15 residues. V shed 6 bases and J 0 bases; nucleotides not matched to a gene: 3. The CDR3 protein is CASTRDRANTGELFF. The CDR3 nucleotides are TGCGCCAGCACTAGGGACAGGGCGAACACCGGGGAGCTGTTTTTT.

Details on this clonotype: A far larger clone is only one base removed, so a read error is likely. This chain links TRBV7-9 with TRBJ2-7; no firm D call. Germline loops: CDR1 SEHNR, CDR2 FQNEAQ (reference sequence). This CDR3 has 12 residues. V was pared by 2 bases and J by 7 bases, with 9 bases between. Here the CDR3 reads CASSLFSDEQYF. In DNA form, the CDR3 reads TGTGCCAGCAGCTTATTTTCAGATGAGCAGTACTTC.

A word on this clonotype: With a much larger clone just one base away, this may be a read error. The chain joins TRBV12-3 or TRBV12-4 to TRBJ2-4; possibly TRBD2 for D (6 bases). Trimming removed 2 bases at V and 12 bases at J, with 14 bases between. The CDR3 runs to 13 residues. CDR3 sequence reads: CASSLRAGTDQYF. CDR3 bases: TGTGCCAGCAGTTTAAGAGCGGGTACGGATCAGTACTTC.

This clonotype was seen just once. It is likely a read error: a sequence one base away is far more abundant. Likely a read error: the CDR3 ends without its conserved phenylalanine or tryptophan. This chain links TRBV6-8 with TRBJ1-3, with D possibly matching TRBD1 (5 bases). This CDR3 has 11 amino acids. CDR1 is MNHGY, CDR2 SAAAGT, per germline. V dropped 8 bases and J dropped 4 bases, with 6 bases sitting between them. DNA for the CDR3: TGTGCCAGCGGACAAGGAAACACCATATATCTT. Translating it yields CASGQGNTIYL.

Details on this clonotype: A much larger clone differs from this one at a single base, so this may be a read error. V and J are TRBV20-1 and TRBJ2-5, with D hard to call. The CDR3 sequence is 11 residues long. Per germline, CDR1 DFQATT and CDR2 SNEGSKA (reference sequence). The CDR3 here is CSARDQETKYF. CDR3 coding DNA: TGCAGTGCTAGAGATCAGGAGACCAAGTACTTC.

This clonotype was seen many times. One end of the junction varies from germline; a read error may be responsible. The chain employs TRBV20-1 and TRBJ2-1, with 7 bases lining up with TRBD2. The CDR3 extends over 14 amino acids. In germline, CDR1 is DFQATT, CDR2 SNEGSKA (reference sequence). The chain's CDR3 is CSASRTSAYNEQFF. The CDR3 DNA sequence: TGCAGCGCTAGCCGGACTAGTGCCTACAATGAGCAGTTCTTC.